The 18 T cell receptor beta chains below were found in one sample sequenced in a study of blood T cell repertoires in COVID-19. Using immunoSEQ multiplex PCR, the repertoire was profiled, and TCRdb retains in-frame clones only, with some absent. The data show about 280,000 clones, around 89% seen once. Sequenced input: peripheral blood. These receptors were obtained from a middle-aged man with acute or convalescent COVID-19.

This clone was recorded many times. The chain joins TRBV29-1 to TRBJ2-2; 8 bases map to TRBD1. V trimming: 7 bases; J trimming: 4 bases; junction bases outside the gene matches: 8. The length of the CDR3 is 14 residues. Germline assignment: CDR1 SQVTM and CDR2 ANQGSEA. This CDR3 reads CSATRTGFTGELFF. As DNA, the CDR3 is TGCAGCGCTACCAGGACAGGGTTCACCGGGGAGCTGTTTTTT.

This chain connects TRBV14 to TRBJ1-3, with 9 nucleotides matching TRBD1. The CDR3 is 18 amino acids. Germline V gene lookup returns CDR1 SGHDN and CDR2 FVKESK. With V trimmed by 0 bases and J by 2 bases, 8 bases remained unmatched. CDR3 nucleotides: TGTGCCAGCAGCCAAGATCGAAGATGGGACAGGGCTGGAAACACCATATATTTT. Translated: CASSQDRRWDRAGNTIYF.

This chain uses TRBV4-1 with TRBJ2-7, with 9 bases matching TRBD1. Germline CDR1 is MGHRA and CDR2 is YSYEKL. The CDR3 loop spans 14 amino acids. J gave up 6 bases and V 5 bases, and 8 bases lay outside the gene matches. CDR3 nucleotide sequence: TGCGCCAGCAGCTCACCGATGACAGGGGGCGAGCAGTACTTC. Its protein is CASSSPMTGGEQYF.

The chain combines TRBV5-4 with TRBJ2-1; 7 bases are shared with TRBD1. This CDR3 contains 16 residues. CDR1 and CDR2 from the germline V gene are SGHNT and YYREEE (reference sequence). Germline trimming cut 4 bases from V and 3 bases from J; bases unmatched to any gene: 10. CDR3 coding DNA: TGTGCCAGCAGCCCGGGGACAGTAGAAAACTACAATGAGCAGTTCTTC. Translating it yields CASSPGTVENYNEQFF.

This clone was seen only a few times. The gene calls are TRBV6-1 and TRBJ1-5; TRBD1 matches at 8 bases. V was pared by 2 bases and J by 6 bases, with 0 bases of the junction left unmatched. The CDR3 is made up of 13 amino acids. Germline V lookup: CDR1 MNHNS, CDR2 SASEGT. Written as DNA, the CDR3 is TGTGCCAGCAGTGAACAGGGGGCTCAGCCCCAGCATTTT. Translating gives CASSEQGAQPQHF.

Concerning this clone itself: Other nucleotide sequences from this sample produce the same CDR3. The CDR3 loop reads CASSLGGPGNTIYF. The CDR3 DNA is TGCGCCAGCAGCCTCGGGGGGCCTGGAAACACCATATATTTT. This chain links TRBV5-1 with TRBJ1-3; a weak D match, TRBD1 (6 bases). Trimming stripped 4 bases from V and 2 bases from J, with 10 bases between. CDR3 length: 14 amino acids. Germline assignment: CDR1 SGHRS and CDR2 YFSETQ.

The genes are TRBV7-3 and TRBJ1-2; 7 bases line up with TRBD1. V was pared by 5 bases and J by 5 bases, with 11 bases of the junction left unmatched. The CDR3 sequence is 15 residues long. CDR1 SGHTA and CDR2 FQGTGA come from the germline V gene. The DNA for the CDR3 is TGTGCCAGCAGCCCCGGAGGGGGCGCGGGATATGGCTACACCTTC. As protein: CASSPGGGAGYGYTF.

V is TRBV28 and J is TRBJ1-2; TRBD1 matches at 8 bases. CDR1 is MDHEN, CDR2 SYDVKM, per germline. The CDR3 is 15 amino acids. With 7 bases clipped from V and 4 bases from J, the junction kept 11 bases outside the gene matches. The DNA for the CDR3 is TGTGCCAGCACCTCCCCAGGGGGCAAAAGCTATGGCTACACCTTC. Translating it yields CASTSPGGKSYGYTF.

The chain couples TRBV15 to TRBJ1-1; D unclear. The CDR3 loop spans 15 amino acids. CDR1 and CDR2 from the germline V gene are LNHNV and YYDKDF (reference sequence). V was clipped by 1 base and J by 0 bases, with 9 bases between them. The CDR3 reads CATSRALGMNTEAFF. The DNA for the CDR3 is TGTGCCACCAGCAGAGCCCTGGGCATGAACACTGAAGCTTTCTTT. Variable domain in full (rest from reference TRBV15 and TRBJ1-1): DAMVIQNPRYQVTQFGKPVTLSCSQTLNHNVMYWYQQKSSQAPKLLFHYYDKDFNNEADTPDNFQSRRPNTSFCFLDIRSPGLGDTAMYLCATSRALGMNTEAFFGQGTRLTVV.

The chain is built from TRBV5-1 and TRBJ1-6; 9 bases line up with TRBD1. Losses at the gene ends were 0 bases for V and 5 bases for J; bases not matched to a gene: 6. Germline CDR1 reads SGHRS; CDR2 reads YFSETQ. The CDR3 extends over 17 amino acids. The CDR3 DNA follows: TGCGCCAGCAGCTTGGCCCGGGACAGGGTAGATAATTCACCCCTCCACTTT. Amino acid sequence: CASSLARDRVDNSPLHF.

V gene TRBV27 combines with J gene TRBJ1-1; D ambiguous. The V and J ends lost 4 bases and 0 bases respectively, with 9 bases between them. CDR3 length: 14 amino acids. The germline V gene encodes CDR1 MNHEY and CDR2 SMNVEV (reference sequence). CDR3 DNA sequence: TGTGCCAGCAGTTCCGGTGGTATGAACACTGAAGCTTTCTTT. Translation gives CASSSGGMNTEAFF.

This rearrangement joins TRBV12-3 or TRBV12-4 to TRBJ1-5, with D maybe TRBD1 (5 bases). This CDR3 has 13 residues. Trimming shortened V by 1 base and J by 5 bases, and 6 bases separated the two germline ends. The DNA of the CDR3 is TGTGCCAGCAGTTTAGAAGGGGATCAGCCCCAGCATTTT. Protein product: CASSLEGDQPQHF.

This clone was recorded only once. The chain uses TRBV5-1 and TRBJ2-3, with D tentatively TRBD2 (5 bases). From germline, CDR1 is SGHRS and CDR2 YFSETQ. V lost 5 bases and J lost 1, with 11 bases in between. The CDR3 loop spans 14 amino acids. In DNA, the CDR3 is TGCGCCAGCAGTTTAGGACTTCGCACAGATACGCAGTATTTT. Translation gives CASSLGLRTDTQYF.

This clone was observed a single time. The J gene is TRBJ1-5, the V gene TRBV10-1, with D possibly TRBD1 on 5 matching bases. This CDR3 comprises 13 residues. Germline values: CDR1 WNHNN, CDR2 SYGVQD (reference sequence). Trimming pared 6 bases from V and 0 bases from J, leaving 6 bases between. The CDR3 nucleotides read TGCGCCAGCAGCAGGGATAGCAATCAGCCCCAGCATTTT. Amino acid sequence: CASSRDSNQPQHF.

This chain joins TRBV7-9 and TRBJ2-7; 7 bases are a match to TRBD1. The CDR3 length is 15 residues. CDR1 and CDR2 (germline): SEHNR, FQNEAQ (reference sequence). With 5 bases clipped from V and 2 bases from J, the junction kept 9 bases outside the gene matches. CDR3 nucleotides: TGTGCCAGCAGCGGAATTCGAGACAGGGCCTACGAGCAGTACTTC. Translated, it gives CASSGIRDRAYEQYF. The entire variable domain, with the rest obtained from reference TRBV7-9 and TRBJ2-7, is as follows: DTGVSQNPRHKITKRGQNVTFRCDPISEHNRLYWYRQTLGQGPEFLTYFQNEAQLEKSRLLSDRFSAERPKGSFSTLEIQRTEQGDSAMYLCASSGIRDRAYEQYFGPGTRLTVT.

The chain uses TRBV4-1 and TRBJ1-1; D gene unclear. CDR1 is MGHRA and CDR2 is YSYEKL in the germline V gene. The CDR3 consists of 15 residues. Deletions cut 1 base from V and 3 bases from J, with 12 bases between. Here the CDR3 reads CASSQVYRIDTEAFF. The DNA for the CDR3 is TGCGCCAGCAGCCAAGTTTACAGAATAGACACTGAAGCTTTCTTT.

This clone has only one observation. The rearrangement links TRBV21-1 to TRBJ2-7; the DNA was not compared with TRBD1, the D call given in the table. TRBV21-1 is termed a pseudogene. The CDR3 sequence is 18 residues long. This CDR3 reads CASSFRSALSDSRLEQYF. The CDR3 nucleotides are TGTGCCAGCAGCTTCCGATCTGCGTTGAGCGACAGCCGACTCGAGCAGTACTTC.

This chain connects TRBV4-2 to TRBJ2-3, with 9 bases matching TRBD2. This CDR3 is 19 amino acids long. V dropped 5 bases and J dropped 5; count of bases not matched to a gene: 20. The V gene's germline CDR1 is LGHNA and CDR2 YNFKEQ. The CDR3 nucleotides are TGTGCCAGCAGCGTAGGAACTCTTGGTAGCGGGGGCCATGGAGATACGCAGTATTTT. It is translated as CASSVGTLGSGGHGDTQYF.